One TCR beta chain is described in this entry. Germline CDR1 reads LGHDT; CDR2 reads YNNKEL (reference sequence). The CDR3 has 16 amino acids. V lost 1 base, J lost 2 bases, and 5 bases stayed unmatched. Authors of the study amplified TCR beta CDR3 regions from RNA transcripts. Carried out on the TCR CDR3, a first-round RT-PCR used the HTBI primer set. A single record per CDR3 protein comes from TCRdb applying MiXCR to the multiplex PCR reads. This sample has about 640,000 distinct CDR3 sequences; 20% occur once, and the top ten carry around a third. These data are taken from a study of T cells in Graves' hyperthyroidism and ophthalmopathy.

The TCR sequence derives from a man aged 25-45 years with Graves' ophthalmopathy. The material sequenced was blood. The chain joins TRBV3-1 to TRBJ2-1; 7 bases are shared with TRBD2. CDR3 nucleotides: TGTGCCAGCAGCCAAGTGGGGACTAACCCCTACAATGAGCAGTTCTTC. Encoded protein: CASSQVGTNPYNEQFF.